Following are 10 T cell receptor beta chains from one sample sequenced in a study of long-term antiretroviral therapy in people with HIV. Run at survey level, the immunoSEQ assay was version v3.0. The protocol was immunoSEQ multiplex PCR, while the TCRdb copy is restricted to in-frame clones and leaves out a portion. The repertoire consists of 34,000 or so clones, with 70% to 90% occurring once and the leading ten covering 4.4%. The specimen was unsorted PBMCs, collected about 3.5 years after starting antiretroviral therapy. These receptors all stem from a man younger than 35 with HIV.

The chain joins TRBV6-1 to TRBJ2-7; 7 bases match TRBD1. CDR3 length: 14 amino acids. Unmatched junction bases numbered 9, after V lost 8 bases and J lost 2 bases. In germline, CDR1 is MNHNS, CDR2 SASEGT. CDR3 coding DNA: TGTGCCAGCGGCGAGGGGGCTTCGGCCTACGAGCAGTACTTC. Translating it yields CASGEGASAYEQYF.

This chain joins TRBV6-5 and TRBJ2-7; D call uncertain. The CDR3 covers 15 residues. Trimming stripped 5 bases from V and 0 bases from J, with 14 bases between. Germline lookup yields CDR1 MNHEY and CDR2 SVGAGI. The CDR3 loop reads CASSPGPQSSYEQYF. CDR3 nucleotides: TGTGCCAGCAGTCCCGGGCCCCAGAGCTCCTACGAGCAGTACTTC.

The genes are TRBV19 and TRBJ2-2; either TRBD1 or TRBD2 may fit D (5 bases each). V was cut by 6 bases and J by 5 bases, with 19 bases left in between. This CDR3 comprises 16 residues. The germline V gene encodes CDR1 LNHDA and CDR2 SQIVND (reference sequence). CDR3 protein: CASRPRVVGETGELFF. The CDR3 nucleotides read TGTGCCAGTAGGCCCCGGGTCGTGGGGGAGACCGGGGAGCTGTTTTTT.

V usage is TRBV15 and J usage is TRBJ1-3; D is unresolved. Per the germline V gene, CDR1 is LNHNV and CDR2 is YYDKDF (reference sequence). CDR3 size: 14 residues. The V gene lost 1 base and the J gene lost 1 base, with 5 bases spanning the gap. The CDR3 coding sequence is TGTGCCACCAGCAGAGTGGAATCTGGAAACACCATATATTTT. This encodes CATSRVESGNTIYF.

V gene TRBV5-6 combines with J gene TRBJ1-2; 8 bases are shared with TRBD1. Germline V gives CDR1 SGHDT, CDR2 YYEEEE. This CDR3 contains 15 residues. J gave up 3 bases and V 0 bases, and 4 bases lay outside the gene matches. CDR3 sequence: CASSLGQGFDYGYTF. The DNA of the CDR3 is TGTGCCAGCAGCTTGGGACAGGGGTTCGACTATGGCTACACCTTC.

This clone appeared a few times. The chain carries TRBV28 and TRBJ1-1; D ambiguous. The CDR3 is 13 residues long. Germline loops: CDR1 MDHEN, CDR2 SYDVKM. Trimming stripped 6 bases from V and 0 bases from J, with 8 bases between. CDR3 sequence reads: CASSTTVNTEAFF. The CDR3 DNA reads TGTGCCAGCAGCACAACAGTGAACACTGAAGCTTTCTTT.

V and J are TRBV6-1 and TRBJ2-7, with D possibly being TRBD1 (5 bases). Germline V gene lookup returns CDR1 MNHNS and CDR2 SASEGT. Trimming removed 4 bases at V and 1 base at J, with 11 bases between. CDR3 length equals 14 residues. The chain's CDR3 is CASSAGHLSYEQYF. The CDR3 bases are TGTGCCAGCAGTGCAGGACACCTTTCCTACGAGCAGTACTTC.

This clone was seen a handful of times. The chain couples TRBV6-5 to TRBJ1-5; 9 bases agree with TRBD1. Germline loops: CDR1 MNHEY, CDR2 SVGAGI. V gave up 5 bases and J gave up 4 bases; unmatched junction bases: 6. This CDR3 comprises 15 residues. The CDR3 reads CASSPLGQGNQPQHF. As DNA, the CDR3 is TGTGCCAGCAGTCCCCTGGGACAGGGAAATCAGCCCCAGCATTTT.

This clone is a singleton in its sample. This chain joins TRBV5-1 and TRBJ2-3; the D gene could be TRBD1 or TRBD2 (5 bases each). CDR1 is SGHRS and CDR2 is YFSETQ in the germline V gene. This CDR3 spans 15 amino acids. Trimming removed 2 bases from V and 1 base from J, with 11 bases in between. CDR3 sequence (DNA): TGCGCCAGCAGCTTTGGAACGGGACGCACAGATACGCAGTATTTT. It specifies CASSFGTGRTDTQYF. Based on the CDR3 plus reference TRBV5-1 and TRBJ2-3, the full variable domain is KAGVTQTPRYLIKTRGQQVTLSCSPISGHRSVSWYQQTPGQGLQFLFEYFSETQRNKGNFPGRFSGRQFSNSRSEMNVSTLELGDSALYLCASSFGTGRTDTQYFGPGTRLTVL.

As DNA, the CDR3 is TGTGCCAGCACCCGTGCGGGGGAGGGGTACCAAGAGACCCAGTACTTC. Amino acid sequence: CASTRAGEGYQETQYF. This sequence joins TRBV28 and TRBJ2-5; 7 bases align to TRBD2. V lost 7 bases, J lost 0 bases, and 11 bases stayed unmatched. In germline, CDR1 is MDHEN, CDR2 SYDVKM. This CDR3 is built from 16 residues.